This TCR beta chain was sequenced for a study of cytomegalovirus exposure and HLA in healthy donors. The wider study: Among 398 genotyped donors, 80% to 90% fell in the Caucasian-associated ancestry cluster. Overall study findings and caveats: Sequencing likely caused a cluster of highly shared sequence variants.

The count of this clone is one. Its antigen is not identified. The CDR3 covers 17 residues. Trimming left V 4 bases short and J 4 bases short, with 20 bases between. Germline CDR1 SGHDT, CDR2 YYEEEE. The study ran its PCR with 60 Vbeta and 13 Jbeta primers. Repertoires were generated with immunoSEQ multiplex PCR, while TCRdb's copy carries only in-frame clones and drops some. The sample carries around 200,000 clones, 83% recorded once. V is TRBV5-6 and J is TRBJ2-2; tentatively, D is TRBD1 (6 bases). The source is a man aged 45-60 years in good health and CMV-seronegative. Source material: PBMCs. Here the CDR3 reads CASSPQGPAVGTGELFF. The CDR3 nucleotides read TGTGCCAGCAGCCCCCAGGGGCCCGCCGTTGGCACCGGGGAGCTGTTTTTT.